Listed here is a single T cell receptor beta chain. This sample was included in a study of T cell changes during pregnancy in multiple sclerosis. Trimming took off 5 bases at V and 5 bases at J, with 12 bases between the two ends. The length of the CDR3 is 14 residues. Germline V gene data show CDR1 as SGHVS and CDR2 as FQNEAQ. The assay was immunoSEQ multiplex PCR, and TCRdb's table has in-frame clones only and misses some. Among some 85,000 clones listed, around 94% were seen once. The V gene is TRBV7-8, the J gene TRBJ1-4; possible D gene TRBD1, 5 bases. Sample: peripheral blood, taken in the third trimester of pregnancy. This clonotype was sampled from a female donor with multiple sclerosis, enrolled in a pregnancy study. CDR3: CASSLQVVNEKLFF. In DNA, the CDR3 is TGTGCCAGCAGCCTACAGGTGGTGAATGAAAAACTGTTTTTT.